A selection of T cell receptor beta chains follows, all from one sample in a study of blood T cell repertoires in COVID-19. Clones were read by immunoSEQ multiplex PCR, and TCRdb kept only the in-frame ones, dropping some. The top ten clones hold approximately 4.7% of a sample with under 200,000 clones, 70% to 85% of them seen once. Material for sequencing was PBMCs or T cells enriched from blood (not recorded which). The receptors were sampled from a woman aged 55-70 years with acute COVID-19. CDR3s include the opening cysteine and the closing phenylalanine or tryptophan. Each record gives: V gene, J gene, D gene, clone size, CDR3 length, CDR3 DNA, CDR3 protein. A D gene is named only where the DNA matches it firmly. The size entry is marked missing in some rows and otherwise reads once, few, many or a size class.

V gene: TRBV5-4; J gene: TRBJ1-2; D gene: TRBD1; clone size: -; CDR3 length: 14; CDR3 DNA: TGTGCCAGCAACCAGGGACAGAATAACTATGGCTACACCTTC; CDR3 protein: CASNQGQNNYGYTF
V gene: TRBV9; J gene: TRBJ2-3; D gene: -; clone size: -; CDR3 length: 14; CDR3 DNA: TGTGCCAGCAGCGTAGTGGGAGTCACAGATACGCAGTATTTT; CDR3 protein: CASSVVGVTDTQYF
V gene: TRBV28; J gene: TRBJ2-5; D gene: TRBD1; clone size: -; CDR3 length: 16; CDR3 DNA: TGTGCCAGCAGTTCGAACGACAGGGTACGTAAGGAGACCCAGTACTTC; CDR3 protein: CASSSNDRVRKETQYF
V gene: TRBV28; J gene: TRBJ2-5; D gene: -; clone size: -; CDR3 length: 15; CDR3 DNA: TGTGCCAGCAGCCGCGACAGCCTATTGGGGGAGACCCAGTACTTC; CDR3 protein: CASSRDSLLGETQYF
V gene: TRBV24-1; J gene: TRBJ1-6; D gene: TRBD1; clone size: -; CDR3 length: 16; CDR3 DNA: TGTGCCACCAGTGATCCGAGACAGGGCCTTAATTCACCCCTCCACTTT; CDR3 protein: CATSDPRQGLNSPLHF
V gene: TRBV6-5; J gene: TRBJ2-1; D gene: TRBD1; clone size: few; CDR3 length: 13; CDR3 DNA: TGTGCCAGCTGCAGGGGGCTTTGGCATGAGCAGTTCTTC; CDR3 protein: CASCRGLWHEQFF
V gene: TRBV10-2; J gene: TRBJ2-7; D gene: TRBD2; clone size: -; CDR3 length: 18; CDR3 DNA: TGCGCCAGCAGGAGGGGACTAGCGGCCTCTCCTACGAGTGGCGAGCAGTACTTC; CDR3 protein: CASRRGLAASPTSGEQYF
V gene: TRBV7-8; J gene: TRBJ1-1; D gene: -; clone size: -; CDR3 length: 13; CDR3 DNA: TGTGCCAGCAGCCCAACTTGGAACACTGAAGCTTTCTTT; CDR3 protein: CASSPTWNTEAFF
V gene: TRBV5-1; J gene: TRBJ2-1; D gene: -; clone size: few; CDR3 length: 16; CDR3 DNA: TGCGCCAGCAGCCCACTCCCCCTGCAGGGTCCGGATGAGCAGTTCTTC; CDR3 protein: CASSPLPLQGPDEQFF
V gene: TRBV7-6; J gene: TRBJ2-2; D gene: -; clone size: -; CDR3 length: 15; CDR3 DNA: TGTGCCAGCAGCTTATCACAGGGAGGGGCCGGGGAGCTGTTTTTT; CDR3 protein: CASSLSQGGAGELFF
V gene: TRBV23-1; J gene: TRBJ2-2; D gene: TRBD1; clone size: -; CDR3 length: 15; CDR3 DNA: TGCGCCAGCTTCAACCCGGACAGGGCGGCAGGGGAGCTGTTTTTT; CDR3 protein: CASFNPDRAAGELFF
V gene: TRBV20-1; J gene: TRBJ1-5; D gene: -; clone size: once; CDR3 length: 11; CDR3 DNA: TGCAGTGCTGGTCAGATCCAGCCCCAGCATTTT; CDR3 protein: CSAGQIQPQHF
V gene: TRBV5-4; J gene: TRBJ1-2; D gene: -; clone size: -; CDR3 length: 15; CDR3 DNA: TGTGCCAGCAGCTTGGCCCTTGGGGGAGGGGTTGGCTACACCTTC; CDR3 protein: CASSLALGGGVGYTF
V gene: TRBV6-1; J gene: TRBJ1-1; D gene: TRBD1; clone size: -; CDR3 length: 17; CDR3 DNA: TGTGCCAGCAGTGAGGGGCGGCGGACAGGGGGGAACACTGAAGCTTTCTTT; CDR3 protein: CASSEGRRTGGNTEAFF
V gene: TRBV3-1/TRBV3-2; J gene: TRBJ1-6; D gene: -; clone size: few; CDR3 length: 15; CDR3 DNA: TGTGCCAGCAGCCAGATTCTGGGGGCGGGTTCACCCCTCCACTTT; CDR3 protein: CASSQILGAGSPLHF
V gene: TRBV28; J gene: TRBJ1-3; D gene: -; clone size: few; CDR3 length: 16; CDR3 DNA: TGTGCCAGCAGTTTACTGACAGCAATTTTCGGAAACACCATATATTTT; CDR3 protein: CASSLLTAIFGNTIYF
V gene: TRBV6-5; J gene: TRBJ2-5; D gene: -; clone size: -; CDR3 length: 14; CDR3 DNA: TGTGCCAGCAGTTACTCTTACAGGGCAGAGACCCAGTACTTC; CDR3 protein: CASSYSYRAETQYF
V gene: TRBV5-1; J gene: TRBJ1-2; D gene: TRBD1; clone size: -; CDR3 length: 15; CDR3 DNA: TGCGCCAGCAGCCGGCCGACAGGGCGGACATATGGCTACACCTTC; CDR3 protein: CASSRPTGRTYGYTF
V gene: TRBV20-1; J gene: TRBJ1-1; D gene: -; clone size: -; CDR3 length: 13; CDR3 DNA: TGCAGTGCTAGTGCCCAGTTGAACACTGAAGCTTTCTTT; CDR3 protein: CSASAQLNTEAFF
V gene: TRBV7-2; J gene: TRBJ2-1; D gene: TRBD2; clone size: -; CDR3 length: 16; CDR3 DNA: TGTGCCAGCAGCTACCTAGCGGGGGGGCCTTACAATGAGCAGTTCTTC; CDR3 protein: CASSYLAGGPYNEQFF
V gene: TRBV13; J gene: TRBJ2-7; D gene: TRBD2; clone size: -; CDR3 length: 13; CDR3 DNA: TGTGCCAGCAGCATAAGGGAGGGTTGGGAGCAGTACTTC; CDR3 protein: CASSIREGWEQYF
V gene: TRBV4-1; J gene: TRBJ2-7; D gene: TRBD1; clone size: -; CDR3 length: 13; CDR3 DNA: TGCGCCAGCAGCCAATTGGGACAGTACGAGCAGTACTTC; CDR3 protein: CASSQLGQYEQYF
V gene: TRBV7-2; J gene: TRBJ2-5; D gene: TRBD2; clone size: -; CDR3 length: 15; CDR3 DNA: TGTGCCAGCAGCTACAGCGGGGGGGTCGGAGAGACCCAGTACTTC; CDR3 protein: CASSYSGGVGETQYF
V gene: TRBV5-4; J gene: TRBJ2-3; D gene: TRBD1; clone size: many; CDR3 length: 18; CDR3 DNA: TGTGCCAGCACCCGGCGGGACAGGTTCTTAAGGCCCACAGATACGCAGTATTTT; CDR3 protein: CASTRRDRFLRPTDTQYF
V gene: TRBV6-5; J gene: TRBJ1-2; D gene: TRBD1; clone size: -; CDR3 length: 14; CDR3 DNA: TGTGCCAGCAGGACAGGGCTAGGCGACTATGGCTACACCTTC; CDR3 protein: CASRTGLGDYGYTF
V gene: TRBV3-1/TRBV3-2; J gene: TRBJ2-1; D gene: TRBD2; clone size: -; CDR3 length: 14; CDR3 DNA: TGTGCCAGCAGCCAAGTAGCGGGGTTCAATGAGCAGTTCTTC; CDR3 protein: CASSQVAGFNEQFF
V gene: TRBV5-7; J gene: TRBJ2-7; D gene: TRBD1; clone size: -; CDR3 length: 14; CDR3 DNA: TGTGCCAGCAGCTCGATGGACAGGGTAGGCGAGCAGTACTTC; CDR3 protein: CASSSMDRVGEQYF
V gene: TRBV6-2/TRBV6-3; J gene: TRBJ1-2; D gene: -; clone size: -; CDR3 length: 12; CDR3 DNA: TGTGCCAGCAGTAGGACAACCTATGGCTACACCTTC; CDR3 protein: CASSRTTYGYTF
V gene: TRBV7-2; J gene: TRBJ2-5; D gene: -; clone size: -; CDR3 length: 15; CDR3 DNA: TGTGCCAGCAGCTTATTAGCCTGGCGGCAAGAGACCCAGTACTTC; CDR3 protein: CASSLLAWRQETQYF
V gene: TRBV6-5; J gene: TRBJ2-5; D gene: TRBD2; clone size: once; CDR3 length: 13; CDR3 DNA: TGTGCCAGCAGTTATCTAGCGGAAGAGACCCAGTACTTC; CDR3 protein: CASSYLAEETQYF
V gene: TRBV9; J gene: TRBJ2-1; D gene: TRBD1; clone size: few; CDR3 length: 20; CDR3 DNA: TGTGCCAGCAGCCGACGGGGACAGGGCGCTTTGAGGGAGGGCCGCAATGAGCAGTTCTTC; CDR3 protein: CASSRRGQGALREGRNEQFF
V gene: TRBV19; J gene: TRBJ1-6; D gene: TRBD1; clone size: -; CDR3 length: 14; CDR3 DNA: TGTGCCAGTAGTTCCGGGACAGAGAATTCACCCCTCCACTTT; CDR3 protein: CASSSGTENSPLHF
V gene: TRBV5-6; J gene: TRBJ2-7; D gene: TRBD1; clone size: -; CDR3 length: 13; CDR3 DNA: TGTGCCAGCAGCTTTGGGACAGCTTACGAGCAGTACTTC; CDR3 protein: CASSFGTAYEQYF
V gene: TRBV7-2; J gene: TRBJ1-4; D gene: -; clone size: -; CDR3 length: 17; CDR3 DNA: TGTGCCAGCAGCTTTCGCCTGGGGCTCGGTAATAATGAAAAACTGTTTTTT; CDR3 protein: CASSFRLGLGNNEKLFF
V gene: TRBV5-4; J gene: TRBJ1-2; D gene: TRBD1; clone size: -; CDR3 length: 13; CDR3 DNA: TGTGCCAGCAGCTGGACAGGGGGCGGGGGCTACACCTTC; CDR3 protein: CASSWTGGGGYTF
V gene: TRBV11-2; J gene: TRBJ1-1; D gene: TRBD1; clone size: few; CDR3 length: 12; CDR3 DNA: TGTGCCAGCAGCCTACGAGGGACAGGGGGCAGTTTT; CDR3 protein: CASSLRGTGGSF
V gene: TRBV11-3; J gene: TRBJ2-1; D gene: TRBD1; clone size: -; CDR3 length: 16; CDR3 DNA: TGTGCCAGCAGTTTCTCCGGGACAGGGGGCTTGAATGAGCAGTTCTTC; CDR3 protein: CASSFSGTGGLNEQFF
V gene: TRBV18; J gene: TRBJ2-3; D gene: -; clone size: few; CDR3 length: 14; CDR3 DNA: TGTGCCAGCTCACCAGACAGGGAGGTAGATACGCAGTATTTT; CDR3 protein: CASSPDREVDTQYF
V gene: TRBV5-6; J gene: TRBJ2-6; D gene: -; clone size: -; CDR3 length: 18; CDR3 DNA: TGTGCCAGCAGCCGTCGACCCAAGAATAGCGCTGGGGCCAACGTCCTGACTTTC; CDR3 protein: CASSRRPKNSAGANVLTF
V gene: TRBV7-9; J gene: TRBJ1-1; D gene: -; clone size: -; CDR3 length: 15; CDR3 DNA: TGTGCCAGCAGCTTCCAGGCGGGGGCTGGGACTGAAGCTTTCTTT; CDR3 protein: CASSFQAGAGTEAFF
V gene: TRBV19; J gene: TRBJ2-1; D gene: TRBD2; clone size: -; CDR3 length: 15; CDR3 DNA: TGTGCCAGTAGTATTTCTAGCGGCGACCTAGGTGAGCAGTTCTTC; CDR3 protein: CASSISSGDLGEQFF
V gene: TRBV7-9; J gene: TRBJ1-1; D gene: TRBD1; clone size: -; CDR3 length: 14; CDR3 DNA: TGTGCCAGCAGCGACAGGGTTATGAACACTGAAGCTTTCTTT; CDR3 protein: CASSDRVMNTEAFF
V gene: TRBV27; J gene: TRBJ2-5; D gene: -; clone size: -; CDR3 length: 14; CDR3 DNA: TGTGCCAGCAGTCAACAGGGTAATCAGGAGACCCAGTACTTC; CDR3 protein: CASSQQGNQETQYF
V gene: TRBV2; J gene: TRBJ1-1; D gene: -; clone size: -; CDR3 length: 12; CDR3 DNA: TGTGCCAGCACTGGACAAAACACTGAAGCTTTCTTT; CDR3 protein: CASTGQNTEAFF
V gene: TRBV5-1; J gene: TRBJ2-2; D gene: TRBD1; clone size: -; CDR3 length: 15; CDR3 DNA: TGCGCCAGCAGCTGGGGACAGGGGGCGACCGGGGAGCTGTTTTTT; CDR3 protein: CASSWGQGATGELFF
V gene: TRBV18; J gene: TRBJ2-7; D gene: -; clone size: -; CDR3 length: 17; CDR3 DNA: TGTGCCAGCTCACCACAGCTTATCCGGGAGCGTCCCTACGAGCAGTACTTC; CDR3 protein: CASSPQLIRERPYEQYF
V gene: TRBV5-5; J gene: TRBJ2-5; D gene: -; clone size: -; CDR3 length: 13; CDR3 DNA: TGTGCCAGCAGGGCGGCGGGGCAAGAGACCCAGTACTTC; CDR3 protein: CASRAAGQETQYF
V gene: TRBV5-1; J gene: TRBJ2-7; D gene: TRBD1; clone size: -; CDR3 length: 15; CDR3 DNA: TGCGCCAGCAGCAAAGGACAGGGCCAGCACTACGAGCAGTACTTC; CDR3 protein: CASSKGQGQHYEQYF
V gene: TRBV25-1; J gene: TRBJ1-4; D gene: TRBD1; clone size: few; CDR3 length: 13; CDR3 DNA: TGTGCCAGCGGAGAGACAGGGGAGGGAAAACTGTTTTTT; CDR3 protein: CASGETGEGKLFF